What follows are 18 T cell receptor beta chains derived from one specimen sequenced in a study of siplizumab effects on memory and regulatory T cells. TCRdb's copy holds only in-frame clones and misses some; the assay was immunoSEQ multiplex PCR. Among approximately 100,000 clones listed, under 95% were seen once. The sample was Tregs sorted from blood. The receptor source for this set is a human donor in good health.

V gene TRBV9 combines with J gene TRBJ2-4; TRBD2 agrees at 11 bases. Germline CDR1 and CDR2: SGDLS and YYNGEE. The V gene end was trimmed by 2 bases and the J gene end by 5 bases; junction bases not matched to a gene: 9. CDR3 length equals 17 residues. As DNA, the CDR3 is TGTGCCAGCAGCGTGGGGTTAGCGGGAGGGCCGGAAAACATTCAGTACTTC. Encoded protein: CASSVGLAGGPENIQYF.

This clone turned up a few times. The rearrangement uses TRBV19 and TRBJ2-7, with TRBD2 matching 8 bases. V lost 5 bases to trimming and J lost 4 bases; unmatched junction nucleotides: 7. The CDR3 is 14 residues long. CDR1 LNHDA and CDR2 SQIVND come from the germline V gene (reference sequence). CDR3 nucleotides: TGTGCCAGTAGTCCGAGCGGGAGATATTACGAGCAGTACTTC. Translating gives CASSPSGRYYEQYF.

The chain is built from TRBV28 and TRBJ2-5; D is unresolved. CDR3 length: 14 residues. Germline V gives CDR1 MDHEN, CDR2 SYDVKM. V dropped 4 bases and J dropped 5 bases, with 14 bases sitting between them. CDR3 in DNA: TGTGCCAGCAGTTCCACCTCAATCCCGGAGACCCAGTACTTC. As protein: CASSSTSIPETQYF.

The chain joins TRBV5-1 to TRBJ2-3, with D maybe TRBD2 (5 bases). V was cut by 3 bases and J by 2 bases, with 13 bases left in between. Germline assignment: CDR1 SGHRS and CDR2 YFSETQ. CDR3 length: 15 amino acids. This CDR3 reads CASSSSRGSTDTQYF. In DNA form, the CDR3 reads TGCGCCAGCAGCTCTTCCCGGGGATCCACAGATACGCAGTATTTT.

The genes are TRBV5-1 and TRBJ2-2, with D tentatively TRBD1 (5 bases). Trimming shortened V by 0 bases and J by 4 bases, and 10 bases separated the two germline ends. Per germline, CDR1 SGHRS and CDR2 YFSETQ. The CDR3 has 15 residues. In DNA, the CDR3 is TGCGCCAGCAGCTTGGCCCGGCAGGGCACCGGGGAGCTGTTTTTT. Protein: CASSLARQGTGELFF.

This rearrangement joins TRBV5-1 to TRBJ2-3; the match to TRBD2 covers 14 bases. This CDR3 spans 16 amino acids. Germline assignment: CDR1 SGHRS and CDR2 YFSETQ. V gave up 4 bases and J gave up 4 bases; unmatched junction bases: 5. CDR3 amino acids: CASSPGLAGAADTQYF. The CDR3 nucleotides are TGCGCCAGCAGCCCGGGACTAGCGGGGGCTGCAGATACGCAGTATTTT.

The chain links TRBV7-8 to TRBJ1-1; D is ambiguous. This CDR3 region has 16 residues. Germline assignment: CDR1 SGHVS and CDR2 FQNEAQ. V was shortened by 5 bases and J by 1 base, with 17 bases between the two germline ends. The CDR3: CASSLGESWGNTEAFF. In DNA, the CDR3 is TGTGCCAGCAGCCTCGGGGAATCGTGGGGGAACACTGAAGCTTTCTTT.

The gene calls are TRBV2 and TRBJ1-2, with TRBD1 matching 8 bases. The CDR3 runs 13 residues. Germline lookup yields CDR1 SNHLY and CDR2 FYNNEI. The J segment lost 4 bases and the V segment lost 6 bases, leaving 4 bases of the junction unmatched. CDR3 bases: TGTGCCAGCAGGCTGACAGGGGTCTATGGCTACACCTTC. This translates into CASRLTGVYGYTF. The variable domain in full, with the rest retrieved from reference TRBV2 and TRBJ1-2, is EPEVTQTPSHQVTQMGQEVILRCVPISNHLYFYWYRQILGQKVEFLVSFYNNEISEKSEIFDDQFSVERPDGSNFTLKIRSTKLEDSAMYFCASRLTGVYGYTFGSGTRLTVV.

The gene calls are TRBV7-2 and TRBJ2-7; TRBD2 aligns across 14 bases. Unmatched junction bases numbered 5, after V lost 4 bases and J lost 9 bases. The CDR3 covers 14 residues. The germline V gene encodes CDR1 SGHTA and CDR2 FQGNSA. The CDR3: CASSSGLAGGAQYF. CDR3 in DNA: TGTGCCAGCAGCTCCGGACTAGCGGGGGGTGCGCAGTACTTC.

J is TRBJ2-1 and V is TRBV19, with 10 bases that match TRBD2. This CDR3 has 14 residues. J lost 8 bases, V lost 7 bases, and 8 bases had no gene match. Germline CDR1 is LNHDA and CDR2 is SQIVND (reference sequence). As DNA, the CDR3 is TGTGCCAGTACTGAGCGGGAGGGATATTATGAGCAGTTCTTC. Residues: CASTEREGYYEQFF.

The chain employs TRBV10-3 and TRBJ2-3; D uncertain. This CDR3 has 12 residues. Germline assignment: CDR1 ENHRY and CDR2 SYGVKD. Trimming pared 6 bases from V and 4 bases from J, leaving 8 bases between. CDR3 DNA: TGTGCCATCAGACAGAGTTCAGATACGCAGTATTTT. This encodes CAIRQSSDTQYF.

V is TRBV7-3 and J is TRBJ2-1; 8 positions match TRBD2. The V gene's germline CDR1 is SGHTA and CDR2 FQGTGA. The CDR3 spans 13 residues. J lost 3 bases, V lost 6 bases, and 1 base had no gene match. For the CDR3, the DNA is TGTGCCAGCAGTAGCGGGGTCTACAATGAGCAGTTCTTC. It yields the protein CASSSGVYNEQFF.

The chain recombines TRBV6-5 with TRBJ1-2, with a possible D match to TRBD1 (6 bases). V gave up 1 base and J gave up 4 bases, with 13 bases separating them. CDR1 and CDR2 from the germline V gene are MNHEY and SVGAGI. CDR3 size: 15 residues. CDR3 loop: CASSYFRGGGYGYTF. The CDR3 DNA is TGTGCCAGCAGTTACTTCAGGGGAGGTGGCTATGGCTACACCTTC.

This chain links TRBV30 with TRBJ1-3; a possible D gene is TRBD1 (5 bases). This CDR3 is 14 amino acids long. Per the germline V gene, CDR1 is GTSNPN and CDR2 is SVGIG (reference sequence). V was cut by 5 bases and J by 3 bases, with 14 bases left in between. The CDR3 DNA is TGTGCCTGGGGCTCAGGGTTTGGTGGAAACACCATATATTTT. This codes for CAWGSGFGGNTIYF.

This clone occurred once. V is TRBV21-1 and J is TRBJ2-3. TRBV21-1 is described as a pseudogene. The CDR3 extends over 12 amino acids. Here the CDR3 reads CASSKMPDTQYF. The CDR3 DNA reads TGTGCCAGCAGCAAAATGCCAGATACGCAGTATTTT.

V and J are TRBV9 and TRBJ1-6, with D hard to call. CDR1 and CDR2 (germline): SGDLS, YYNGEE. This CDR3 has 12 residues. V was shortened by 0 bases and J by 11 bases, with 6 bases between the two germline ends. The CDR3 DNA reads TGTGCCAGCAGCGTAGATGGGACACCCCTCCACTTT. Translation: CASSVDGTPLHF.

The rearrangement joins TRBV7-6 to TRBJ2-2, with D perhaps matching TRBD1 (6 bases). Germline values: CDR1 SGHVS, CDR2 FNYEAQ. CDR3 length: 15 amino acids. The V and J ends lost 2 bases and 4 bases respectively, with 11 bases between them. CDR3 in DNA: TGTGCCAGCAGCTTAATCAGGGGTGGCACCGGGGAGCTGTTTTTT. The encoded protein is CASSLIRGGTGELFF.

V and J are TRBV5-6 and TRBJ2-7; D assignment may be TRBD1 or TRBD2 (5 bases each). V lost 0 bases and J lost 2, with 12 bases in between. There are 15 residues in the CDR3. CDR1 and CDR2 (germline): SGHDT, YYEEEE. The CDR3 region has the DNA TGTGCCAGCAGCTTGGTTCCAGGGACCGCCTACGAGCAGTACTTC. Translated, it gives CASSLVPGTAYEQYF.